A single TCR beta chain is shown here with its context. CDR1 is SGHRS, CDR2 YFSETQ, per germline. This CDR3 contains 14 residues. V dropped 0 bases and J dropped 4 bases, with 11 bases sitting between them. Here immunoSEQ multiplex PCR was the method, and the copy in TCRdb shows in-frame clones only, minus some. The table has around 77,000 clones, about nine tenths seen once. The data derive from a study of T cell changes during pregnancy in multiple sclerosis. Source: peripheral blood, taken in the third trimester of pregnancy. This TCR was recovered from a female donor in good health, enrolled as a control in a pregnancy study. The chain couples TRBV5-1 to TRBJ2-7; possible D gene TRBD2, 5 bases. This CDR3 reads CASSLVGRRYEQYF. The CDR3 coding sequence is TGCGCCAGCAGCTTGGTCGGCAGGAGGTACGAGCAGTACTTC.